These 16 T cell receptor beta chains share one sample of origin, sequenced in a study of human T cells and chemical hapten exposure (dated by TCRdb to the early 2020s). Receptor libraries were prepared by RACE. Sequencing was carried out with a NextSeq 500. TCRdb cleaned the public reads at Q25 with fastp, built clones with MiXCR and kept in-frame beta chains. CDR3 protein duplicates are merged, each entry listing the most common genes and DNA. This sample lists 150,000 to 200,000 distinct CDR3 sequences; 20% to 25% were detected once. The ten most abundant clones make up about 6.7% of the sample. The meaning of the sample's time point label: patch test 1, 2 weeks after DPC sensitization. In light of the paper, this sample's treatment or condition label describes: therapeutic diphenylcyclopropenone sensitization with weekly scalp DPC. Specimen: whole blood, collected in connection with sensitization to the hapten diphenylcyclopropenone (DPC). Source of these receptors: a woman aged 45 to 65 with alopecia areata. Some clones in this sample may be carry-over from other donors' samples.

This clonotype has just a few counts. The V call is TRBV20-1, the J call TRBJ2-6; possible D gene TRBD2, 5 bases. In germline, CDR1 is DFQATT, CDR2 SNEGSKA (reference sequence). V lost 3 bases and J 0 bases, leaving 9 bases between the germline ends. The CDR3 consists of 15 residues. CDR3 loop: CSARDEGSGANVLTF. Written as DNA, the CDR3 is TGCAGTGCTAGGGACGAGGGCTCTGGGGCCAACGTCCTGACTTTC.

In this sample, this clonotype turned up once. The chain is built from TRBV6-4 and TRBJ2-3, with 12 bases identical to TRBD1. The V gene's germline CDR1 is MRHNA and CDR2 SNTAGT. V shed 2 bases and J 4 bases; nucleotides not matched to a gene: 1. The CDR3 is made up of 15 amino acids. CDR3 nucleotide sequence: TGTGCCAGCAGTGACGGGACAGGGGGCGCAGATACGCAGTATTTT. Translation gives CASSDGTGGADTQYF.

This clonotype came up once. The chain recombines TRBV7-9 with TRBJ2-5, with 7 bases matching TRBD1. The CDR3 contains 15 residues. Germline CDR1 reads SEHNR; CDR2 reads FQNEAQ (reference sequence). V shed 7 bases, J shed 3 bases, and the junction held 11 bases outside the gene matches. CDR3 bases: TGTGCCAGCACCTCCTGGACAGGTCTAAAAGAGACCCAGTACTTC. This translates into CASTSWTGLKETQYF.

This chain joins TRBV27 and TRBJ1-2, with 7 bases aligning to TRBD1. Germline V gene lookup returns CDR1 MNHEY and CDR2 SMNVEV (reference sequence). The length of the CDR3 is 12 residues. V was pared by 6 bases and J by 11 bases, with 9 bases of the junction left unmatched. The CDR3: CASSNRDRAYTF. For the CDR3, the DNA is TGTGCCAGCAGCAACCGCGACAGGGCTTACACCTTC.

The rearrangement joins TRBV5-1 to TRBJ2-1, with 8 bases that match TRBD1. Germline V gene sequence: CDR1 SGHRS, CDR2 YFSETQ. Unmatched junction bases numbered 6, after V lost 3 bases and J lost 4 bases. CDR3 length: 15 residues. Written as DNA, the CDR3 is TGCGCCAGCAGCTATGGGACAGGCGTTTACAATGAGCAGTTCTTC. Translating gives CASSYGTGVYNEQFF.

The CDR3 DNA reads as TGTGCCAGCAGCTCTTTAGCTGGGGGAGGCATCTACGAGCAGTACTTC. This translates into CASSSLAGGGIYEQYF. The chain carries TRBV11-2 and TRBJ2-7; D possibly corresponds to TRBD2 (6 bases). V shed 4 bases and J shed 3 bases, with 19 bases lying between them. The CDR3 is 16 residues long. Germline V lookup: CDR1 SGHAT, CDR2 FQNNGV. The variable domain in full, completed from reference TRBV11-2 and TRBJ2-7, reads EAGVAQSPRYKIIEKRQSVAFWCNPISGHATLYWYQQILGQGPKLLIQFQNNGVVDDSQLPKDRFSAERLKGVDSTLKIQPAKLEDSAVYLCASSSLAGGGIYEQYFGPGTRLTVT.

This clonotype appeared a single time. This chain links TRBV10-3 with TRBJ2-2; 7 nucleotides align to TRBD1. After removal of 4 bases from V and 2 bases from J, the junction contained 4 bases not matched to a gene. The germline V gene encodes CDR1 ENHRY and CDR2 SYGVKD. The CDR3 runs 15 residues. The CDR3 sequence is CAISGQGFNTGELFF. CDR3 in DNA: TGTGCCATCAGTGGACAGGGCTTTAACACCGGGGAGCTGTTTTTT.

This clonotype was observed a few times. This chain uses TRBV28 with TRBJ1-2; D perhaps matches TRBD1 (5 bases). The germline CDR1 and CDR2 sequences are MDHEN and SYDVKM. The CDR3 loop spans 14 amino acids. V lost 9 bases and J lost 4, with 18 bases in between. Here the CDR3 reads CASFAPGAPYGYTF. CDR3 coding DNA: TGTGCCAGTTTTGCTCCTGGGGCCCCCTATGGCTACACCTTC.

The chain combines TRBV5-5 with TRBJ2-1, with 7 nucleotides matching TRBD2. Germline V gene data show CDR1 as SGHKS and CDR2 as YYEKEE (reference sequence). V lost 4 bases to trimming and J lost 3 bases; unmatched junction nucleotides: 7. CDR3 length equals 15 residues. In nucleotides, the CDR3 is TGTGCCAGCAGCATGGGACTACAAAACTACAATGAGCAGTTCTTC. Translated: CASSMGLQNYNEQFF.

V usage is TRBV29-1 and J usage is TRBJ2-3; D is undetermined. The germline V gene encodes CDR1 SQVTM and CDR2 ANQGSEA. Trimming took off 6 bases at V and 3 bases at J, with 13 bases between the two ends. The CDR3 totals 13 residues. This CDR3 is CSVDSFGTDTQYF. DNA for the CDR3: TGCAGCGTAGATAGCTTTGGAACAGATACGCAGTATTTT.

This clonotype has at least ten counts. The rearrangement uses TRBV10-3 and TRBJ1-1; D possibly corresponds to TRBD1 (5 bases). CDR1 and CDR2 (germline): ENHRY, SYGVKD. This CDR3 has 14 residues. Trimming removed 5 bases from V and 1 base from J, with 11 bases in between. The CDR3 coding sequence is TGTGCCATCAGTAAAACGACAGAGAACACTGAAGCTTTCTTT. Protein product: CAISKTTENTEAFF.

A few counts support this clonotype. The chain uses TRBV20-1 and TRBJ2-5; 10 bases map to TRBD1. The germline V gene has CDR1 DFQATT and CDR2 SNEGSKA (reference sequence). Trimming cost V 6 bases and J 3 bases; bases outside gene matches: 13. This CDR3 has 16 amino acids. The DNA for the CDR3 is TGCAGTGCCCGGACAGGGGGGAGGGGCTCAGAAGAGACCCAGTACTTC. This encodes CSARTGGRGSEETQYF.

This clonotype was seen at least ten times. The rearrangement joins TRBV20-1 to TRBJ2-1; 11 nucleotides agree with TRBD2. CDR1 and CDR2 from the germline V gene are DFQATT and SNEGSKA (reference sequence). Trimming cost V 3 bases and J 7 bases; bases outside gene matches: 11. The CDR3 length is 16 residues. CDR3: CSARIALAGEFNEQFF. In nucleotides, the CDR3 is TGCAGTGCTAGGATCGCACTAGCGGGAGAGTTTAATGAGCAGTTCTTC.

The chain combines TRBV20-1 with TRBJ2-3; 9 bases fit TRBD2. CDR1 and CDR2 (germline): DFQATT, SNEGSKA (reference sequence). With V trimmed by 1 base and J by 5 bases, 10 bases remained unmatched. CDR3 length equals 16 residues. CDR3 DNA sequence: TGCAGTGCTAGAGCTATAGCGGGAGCATTGGGAGATACGCAGTATTTT. Amino acid sequence: CSARAIAGALGDTQYF.

This rearrangement joins TRBV7-9 to TRBJ1-4; the D is unclear. From germline, CDR1 is SEHNR and CDR2 FQNEAQ (reference sequence). V was trimmed by 5 bases and J by 11 bases, leaving 12 bases between them. The CDR3 has 12 amino acids. CDR3 DNA: TGTGCCAGCAGCCCTACGGACGGGAAACTGTTTTTT. Translation gives CASSPTDGKLFF.

This clonotype was detected only a few times. The J gene is TRBJ2-2, the V gene TRBV3-1; tentatively, D is TRBD1 (5 bases). In germline, CDR1 is LGHDT, CDR2 YNNKEL (reference sequence). V was clipped by 3 bases and J by 3 bases, with 14 bases between them. There are 16 residues in the CDR3. In DNA form, the CDR3 reads TGTGCCAGCAGCCACGGGTTTGCAGGGTACACCGGGGAGCTGTTTTTT. Translating it yields CASSHGFAGYTGELFF.